This is a list of T cell receptor beta chains from one sample in a study of T cell clusters in autoimmune cytopenias. One entry per CDR3 protein, without DNA, is what TCRdb gives after re-calling the multiplex PCR reads. Seen in this sample are approximately 12,000 distinct CDR3 sequences; the ten most common clones hold 3% to 3.5%. Sample: peripheral blood. The origin of the receptors is a human donor with an autoimmune cytopenia or autoimmune hepatitis (not recorded which). The CDR3 runs from the conserved cysteine through the conserved F or W. Fields, in order: V gene, J gene, clone size, CDR3 protein. Clone size is shown for a subset of rows, as once, few, many or a class of expanded clone.

TRBV15,TRBJ2-1,.,CATSSRDRGSNEQFF
TRBV6-5,TRBJ2-6,.,CASRAGTGDSGANVLTF
TRBV5-5,TRBJ2-3,medium-sized,CASSPPGRSTDTQYF
TRBV19,TRBJ2-3,medium-sized,CASRGLAGTTQYF
TRBV19,TRBJ2-5,.,CASNPGARETQYF
TRBV27,TRBJ1-5,.,CASRWTGGETQHF
TRBV12-3/TRBV12-4,TRBJ2-2,.,CASNIQGKRSTGELFF
TRBV19,TRBJ1-2,.,CASSRSLGGYTF
TRBV15,TRBJ2-2,medium-sized,CATSPQGPRELFF
TRBV6-5,TRBJ2-3,.,CASRQGANTDTQYF
TRBV19,TRBJ2-5,.,CASSKGTSVQETQYF
TRBV28,TRBJ2-5,.,CASSLAGTGETQYF
TRBV27,TRBJ2-7,.,CASATGAESSATGEQYF
TRBV18,TRBJ2-5,.,CASSGQDQETQYF
TRBV30,TRBJ1-2,.,CAWRAGRYYGYTF
TRBV30,TRBJ2-3,.,CAWTSRGTQYF
TRBV18,TRBJ2-3,.,CASSPTRTSTDTQYF
TRBV30,TRBJ2-2,medium-sized,CAWRGLAGDPGELFF
TRBV12-3/TRBV12-4,TRBJ1-2,.,CASRPSGRANYGYTF
TRBV7-2,TRBJ1-1,.,CASSLEGMAEAFF
TRBV12-3/TRBV12-4,TRBJ1-1,.,CASSTDRIGEAFF
TRBV6-5,TRBJ2-1,medium-sized,CASSYLGQSSYNEQFF
TRBV19,TRBJ2-1,.,CASSTLTGASSYNEQFF
TRBV15,TRBJ2-4,.,CADRRGSDGELAKNIQYF
TRBV5-6,TRBJ2-1,.,CASSLDVNSFSYNEQFF
TRBV30,TRBJ1-1,.,CASQQGLDTEAFF
TRBV5-6,TRBJ2-3,.,CASSSLWDRVGNTQYF
TRBV7-9,TRBJ2-3,.,CASSPRPFVVTDTQYF
TRBV5-4,TRBJ2-5,.,CASSPKGVPQETQYF
TRBV6-5,TRBJ2-7,.,CAISENGYEQYF
TRBV19,TRBJ2-4,.,CASSIGTGGAYIQYF
TRBV12-3/TRBV12-4,TRBJ1-1,medium-sized,CASSFSGGDTEAFF
TRBV12-3/TRBV12-4,TRBJ2-1,.,CASSPHNQGAGYNEQFF
TRBV5-4,TRBJ2-5,.,CASRFGLADQETQYF
TRBV6-5,TRBJ2-1,.,CASSDVNEQFF
TRBV19,TRBJ1-4,medium-sized,CASSMADATNEKLFF
TRBV19,TRBJ2-6,medium-sized,CASSIDPPDISGANVLTF
TRBV30,TRBJ1-5,.,CAWSVSQNGPQHF
TRBV15,TRBJ1-1,.,CATSREGQGYSAFF
TRBV15,TRBJ2-7,.,CATSASGGNPYEQYF
TRBV10-2,TRBJ2-1,.,CATRRREGTYNEQFF
TRBV19,TRBJ1-1,.,CASSPEDTEAFF
TRBV6-2/TRBV6-3,TRBJ2-3,.,CASTKLAVADTQYF
TRBV7-2,TRBJ1-5,.,CASSYRGGEQPQHF
TRBV18,TRBJ2-5,medium-sized,CASSLGTAQETQYF
TRBV15,TRBJ2-1,medium-sized,CATSRDRGRGPFF
TRBV18,TRBJ2-1,.,CASSGLNSYNEQFF
TRBV5-6,TRBJ1-2,.,CASNPYRVMSYGYTF
TRBV5-4,TRBJ2-5,.,CASSLEGAETQYF
TRBV6-5,TRBJ2-5,.,CASSETVKETQYF
TRBV5-5,TRBJ2-3,.,CASSLTGGPGDTQYF
TRBV11-1,TRBJ2-6,.,CASGTYDRTLSSGANVLTF
TRBV6-5,TRBJ2-2,.,CASRSLGQGANTGELFF
TRBV6-1,TRBJ2-5,.,CASSEVETQYF
TRBV19,TRBJ1-5,medium-sized,CASSITGTGGGNQPQHF